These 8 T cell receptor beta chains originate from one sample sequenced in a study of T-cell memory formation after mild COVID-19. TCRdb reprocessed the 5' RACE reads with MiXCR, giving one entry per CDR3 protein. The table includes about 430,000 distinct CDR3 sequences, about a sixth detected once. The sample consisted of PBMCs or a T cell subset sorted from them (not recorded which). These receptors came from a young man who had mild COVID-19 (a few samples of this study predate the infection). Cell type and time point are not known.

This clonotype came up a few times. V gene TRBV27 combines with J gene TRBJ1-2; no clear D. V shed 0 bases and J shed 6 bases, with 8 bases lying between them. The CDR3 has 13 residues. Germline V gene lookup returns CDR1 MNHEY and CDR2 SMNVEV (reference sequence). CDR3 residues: CASSLSPFNGYTF. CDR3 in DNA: TGTGCCAGCAGTTTATCCCCTTTCAATGGCTACACCTTC.

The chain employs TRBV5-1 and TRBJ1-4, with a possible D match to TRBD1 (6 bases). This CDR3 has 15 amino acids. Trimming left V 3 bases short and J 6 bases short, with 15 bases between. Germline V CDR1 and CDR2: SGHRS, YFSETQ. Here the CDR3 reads CASSSRQEKDEKLFF. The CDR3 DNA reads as TGCGCCAGCAGCTCCCGACAGGAAAAGGATGAAAAACTGTTTTTT.

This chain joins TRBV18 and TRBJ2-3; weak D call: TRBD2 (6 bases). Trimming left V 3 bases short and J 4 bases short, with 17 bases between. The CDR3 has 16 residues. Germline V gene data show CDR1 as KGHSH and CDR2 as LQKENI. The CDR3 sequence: CASSPNGGGAADTQYF. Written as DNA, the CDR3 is TGTGCCAGCTCACCCAACGGCGGCGGGGCGGCAGATACGCAGTATTTT.

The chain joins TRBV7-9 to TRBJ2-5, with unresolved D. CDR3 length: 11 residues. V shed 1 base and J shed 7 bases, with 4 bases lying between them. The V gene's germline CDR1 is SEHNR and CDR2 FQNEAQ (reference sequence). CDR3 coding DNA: TGTGCCAGCAGCTTAGGTCCGACCCAGTACTTC. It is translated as CASSLGPTQYF.

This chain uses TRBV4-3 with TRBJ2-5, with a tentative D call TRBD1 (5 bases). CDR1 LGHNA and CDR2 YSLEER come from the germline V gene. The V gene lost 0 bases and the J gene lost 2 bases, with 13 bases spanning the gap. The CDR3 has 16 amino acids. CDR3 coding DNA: TGCGCCAGCAGCCAAGATTCTCACAGGCGGCAAGAGACCCAGTACTTC. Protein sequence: CASSQDSHRRQETQYF.

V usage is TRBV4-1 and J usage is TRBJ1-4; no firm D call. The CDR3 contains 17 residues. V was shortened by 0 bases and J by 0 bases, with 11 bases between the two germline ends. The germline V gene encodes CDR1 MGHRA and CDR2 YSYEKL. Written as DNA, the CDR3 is TGCGCCAGCAGCCAAGAGTGGAGTTCTGCAACTAATGAAAAACTGTTTTTT. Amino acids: CASSQEWSSATNEKLFF.

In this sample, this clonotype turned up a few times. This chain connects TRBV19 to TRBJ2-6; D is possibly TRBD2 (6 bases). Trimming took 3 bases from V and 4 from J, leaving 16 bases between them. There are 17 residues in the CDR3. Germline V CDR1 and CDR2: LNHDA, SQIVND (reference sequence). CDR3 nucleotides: TGTGCCAGTAGTATTGGAGGGTACTATTCAGGGGCCAACGTCCTGACTTTC. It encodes CASSIGGYYSGANVLTF.

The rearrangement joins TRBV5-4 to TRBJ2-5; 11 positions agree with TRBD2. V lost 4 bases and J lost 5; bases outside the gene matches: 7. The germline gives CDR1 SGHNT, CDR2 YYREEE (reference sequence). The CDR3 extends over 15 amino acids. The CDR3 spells CASSAMTSGAETQYF. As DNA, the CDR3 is TGTGCCAGCAGCGCTATGACTAGCGGGGCGGAGACCCAGTACTTC.